This paragraph reports one T cell receptor (beta chain). No antigen is known for it. The data were produced by immunoSEQ multiplex PCR, yet TCRdb's version contains in-frame clones alone and is incomplete. Of roughly 26,000 clones in the sample, 84% are singletons; the top ten hold approximately 26%. This specimen belongs to a study of siplizumab effects on memory and regulatory T cells. The CDR3 is made up of 15 amino acids. CDR1 and CDR2 from the germline V gene are LNHNV and YYDKDF (reference sequence). V dropped 4 bases and J dropped 1 base, with 13 bases sitting between them. Unstimulated naive, memory, effector memory and TEMRA subsets from three donor pairs have been sequenced, the authors report. Study-level points and caveats: Proliferating Tregs in siplizumab cultures were never verified as suppressive. Proliferating CD4+ or CD8+ clones, roughly 75-95% of them, lacked an assignable naive or memory phenotype. The apparent diversity of naive T cells exceeded that of memory cells, and naive T cells seemed to make a major contribution to the alloresponse.

The clonotype originates from a human donor in good health. Sequenced material: memory CD4+ T cells sorted from blood. The V and J genes are TRBV15 and TRBJ2-5; D call uncertain. CDR3 amino acids: CATSTDGITQETQYF. DNA for the CDR3: TGTGCCACCAGCACTGATGGAATCACCCAAGAGACCCAGTACTTC.